This T cell receptor beta chain was identified during a study of blood T cell repertoires in COVID-19. Study-wide background: COVID-19 samples, acute and convalescent, were from the United States, Italy and Spain. Sources were T cells, B-cell-depleted T cells, or PBMCs; the material itself was cDNA or gDNA.

V shed 4 bases and J shed 9 bases, with 10 bases lying between them. The germline V gene encodes CDR1 MNHEY and CDR2 SVGAGI. There are 12 residues in the CDR3. Original processing methods: Reference gene primers were amplified, and this amplification served to estimate nucleated cell counts. Some clones are missing from TCRdb's copy, which holds only in-frame ones; the method was immunoSEQ multiplex PCR. V, J and clone size derive from that table, while D and trimming were established from the DNA sequence. The sample carries about 200,000 clones, about 76% recorded once. Seattle enrolled patients during active infection and tracked them longitudinally.

The TCR sequence derives from a woman aged 40-49 years with COVID-19, enrolled during active disease. Sequencing was done on a sample of peripheral blood. The rearrangement joins TRBV6-5 to TRBJ1-5, with D maybe TRBD1 (5 bases). DNA of the CDR3: TGTGCCAGCAGTTCCCATAGGGGGCCCCAGCATTTT. Encoded protein: CASSSHRGPQHF.